This T cell receptor (beta chain) was captured by sequencing in a study of cytotoxic CD8 clonotypes in ibrutinib-treated CLL (dated by TCRdb to about 2021). In terms of the full investigation: The cohort was composed of about a dozen relapsed/refractory and about 15 treatment-naive patients; IGHV unmutated status was identified in under 18 patients. Responses were partial in around 25 patients and complete in 2; after median around 72 months follow-up, approximately 15 stayed in remission and approximately twelve progressed. Samples at response were collected after a median of around twelve months of treatment, with a range of roughly 6 to 36 months. On average, each sample yielded about 260,000 productive templates and tens of thousands of productive rearrangements. Longitudinal samples were obtainable from about 30% of the roughly 86 participants in the trial. Cryopreserved peripheral blood mononuclear cells were collected before treatment, at response, and at either disease progression or sustained remission. All remission and progressive disease samples were collected while patients were still receiving ibrutinib. What the study reported, not specific to this receptor: Clonality increased at ibrutinib response, stayed stable in sustained remission, and fell back toward baseline at progression. Public clonotypes were rare and either shrank or stayed stable during treatment, and the rise in clonality at ibrutinib response reflected expansion of private clonotypes. Baseline clonality was found to be higher than that of age-matched healthy donors and was strongly correlated with circulating CD8+ T-cell counts. Sampling times were not matched between patients in sustained remission and patients whose disease was progressing, and lymph node repertoires were not examined.

The germline V gene supplies CDR1 SGHAT and CDR2 FQNNGV. From the cysteine up to the phenylalanine, the CDR3 has a length of 15 residues. Solely the CDR3 DNA is kept, with 45 bases framed from the first base. Compared with germline, V lacks 5 bases and J lacks 8 bases; bases without a gene match: 14. Sample time point, as interpreted from the label and publication: roughly 2 years on ibrutinib. For TCR beta library preparation, approximately 2 micrograms of genomic DNA were isolated from cryopreserved PBMCs. Longitudinal blood samples from CLL patients on ibrutinib monotherapy underwent high-throughput TCR beta sequencing. Patients were enrolled in a phase 2 open-label single-center ibrutinib monotherapy trial. In regard to this clone: Its antigen remains unidentified. The input lacks base qualities; no much larger clone sits a single base away.

On a MiSeq, deep resolution sequencing aimed for a depth between 1 in 1 million and 1 in 200,000 T cells, with each clonotype covered approximately 9.2x on average. The immunoSEQ hsTCRB Kit was used to generate TCR beta libraries. The paper's data handling went like this. Data were analyzed with ImmunoSEQ Data Assistant and ImmunoSEQ Analyzer, with V, D and J genes assigned per IMGT definitions. Clonality was computed as one minus normalized Shannon entropy of productive rearrangement frequencies, ranging from 0 to 1. Only overrepresented clonotypes making up at least 0.05% of the repertoire of each patient were included in the public clonotype analysis. Fewer than 15 age-matched healthy donor repertoires from immuneACCESS served as clonality controls. Entries here come from immuneACCESS through TCRdb and include only in-frame sequences with V and J called. Some clones fail to appear in such tables; in the studies checked, an unresolved V gene covers under half of the shortfall, and the cause of the remainder is unknown. V and J calls and clone size are those listed in that table; D and trimming were worked out from the DNA. The sample contains roughly 150,000 clones, 70% to 85% of them found a single time. The leading ten clones occupy about 4.5% of the sample.

The chain is assembled from TRBV11-2 and TRBJ2-7; TRBD2 matches 8 bases in the middle. Sequencing used PBMCs, obtained after 24 months of ibrutinib treatment. The TCR was taken from a human donor with chronic lymphocytic leukemia. The DNA is as follows: TGTGCCAGCAGCCCACAAATGGCGGGGGGTTCGAAGCAGTACTTC. Translated, it reads CASSPQMAGGSKQYF.